Listed below are T cell receptor beta chains from one sample, sequenced in a study of cytomegalovirus exposure and HLA in healthy donors. Sequencing was performed with immunoSEQ multiplex PCR; in TCRdb, only in-frame clones are kept and a portion is missing. The sample consists of tens of thousands of clones, under 90% of them appearing once. Sequenced sample: PBMCs. Every receptor here comes from a man aged 50 to 59 in good health and CMV-seropositive. CDR3s include the opening cysteine and the closing phenylalanine or tryptophan.

V gene	J gene	CDR3 protein
TRBV5-6	TRBJ2-7	CASSLGDRGLSEYF
TRBV6-6	TRBJ2-7	CASSLQGSSGRYEQYF
TRBV30	TRBJ1-1	CAWSVLAEAFF
TRBV5-1	TRBJ1-3	CATRDSASGNTIYF
TRBV7-2	TRBJ1-6	CASSLAGAINSPLHF
TRBV7-9	TRBJ2-2	CASSPSGQGSAGELFF
TRBV4-2	TRBJ2-7	CASSPGTSGTYEQYF
TRBV7-9	TRBJ2-1	CASPSGSGYEQFF
TRBV7-9	TRBJ2-7	CASSPDPRLAGGWHEQYF
TRBV11-2	TRBJ1-1	CASSPGDRTNTEAFF
TRBV19	TRBJ1-1	CASRLRGSTEAFF
TRBV25-1	TRBJ1-6	CASLGQTNSPLHF
TRBV4-1	TRBJ1-2	CASSQQGVGNYGYTF
TRBV7-8	TRBJ1-6	CASSLVSGWDSPLHF
TRBV10-2	TRBJ2-1	CASSETSGVYNEQFF
TRBV2	TRBJ2-7	CASRGRATDYEQYF
TRBV18	TRBJ1-1	CASSPSVVNTEAFF
TRBV4-1	TRBJ2-1	CASSQDRLAGGSSYNEQFF
TRBV6-5	TRBJ2-1	CASSFDRRSFNEQFF
TRBV29-1	TRBJ1-1	CSVVGGQGATEAFF
TRBV29-1	TRBJ2-7	CSVSRLAGADEQYF
TRBV7-2	TRBJ1-5	CASSFNLVLSGNQPQHF
TRBV11-2	TRBJ1-1	CASSAKWSDTEAFF
TRBV9	TRBJ2-6	CASSEGAASGANVLTF